The 14 T cell receptor beta chains presented below share a single source sample, sequenced in a study of T cells in Graves' hyperthyroidism and ophthalmopathy. TCR beta CDR3 regions were amplified from RNA transcripts. TCR CDR3 underwent first-round RT-PCR with the HTBI primer set. MiXCR, applied by TCRdb to the multiplex PCR reads, yields one record per CDR3 protein. The sample has some 500,000 distinct CDR3 sequences, around 15% seen once. The source material was blood. The receptors were gathered from a young woman with Graves' hyperthyroidism.

The sample holds many counts of this clonotype. The V and J genes are TRBV7-2 and TRBJ2-1; TRBD2 aligns across 8 bases. The germline gives CDR1 SGHTA, CDR2 FQGNSA. The J segment lost 2 bases and the V segment lost 4 bases, leaving 7 bases of the junction unmatched. The CDR3 contains 16 residues. This chain's CDR3 is CASSSPLAEAYNEQFF. The CDR3 bases are TGTGCCAGCAGCTCCCCACTAGCGGAGGCCTACAATGAGCAGTTCTTC.

This clonotype occurred many times. The chain is built from TRBV6-1 and TRBJ2-3; the D is unclear. The V gene lost 5 bases and the J gene lost 4 bases, with 10 bases spanning the gap. This CDR3 region has 13 residues. Germline-derived CDR1 and CDR2 are MNHNS and SASEGT. The CDR3 region is CASSYGEADTQYF. CDR3 DNA: TGTGCCAGCAGTTACGGTGAGGCAGATACGCAGTATTTT.

This chain connects TRBV24-1 to TRBJ2-1; TRBD2 matches 10 bases. This CDR3 has 15 amino acids. Germline trimming cut 3 bases from V and 3 bases from J; bases unmatched to any gene: 1. CDR1 KGHDR and CDR2 SFDVKD come from the germline V gene. This chain's CDR3 is CATSDLAGDYNEQFF. The CDR3 DNA follows: TGTGCCACCAGTGATCTAGCGGGAGACTACAATGAGCAGTTCTTC.

In its sample, this clonotype was seen many times. The CDR3 region is CASSLLRLYNEQFF. The DNA for the CDR3 is TGTGCCAGCAGCTTATTAAGGCTATACAATGAGCAGTTCTTC. The gene calls are TRBV13 and TRBJ2-1; D remains ambiguous. Deletions cut 2 bases from V and 4 bases from J, with 9 bases between. CDR1 and CDR2 from the germline V gene are PRHDT and FYEKMQ (reference sequence). This CDR3 is 14 amino acids long.

In this sample, this clonotype turned up many times. The J gene is TRBJ2-1, the V gene TRBV30; 12 positions agree with TRBD2. CDR1 is GTSNPN and CDR2 is SVGIG in the germline V gene (reference sequence). The ends lost 3 bases at V and 9 bases at J; junction bases unmatched: 6. The CDR3 has 14 residues. CDR3 DNA sequence: TGTGCCTGGAGGCCTAGCGGGAGGGGGAGTGAGCAGTTCTTC. Translated, it gives CAWRPSGRGSEQFF.

This chain connects TRBV12-3 or TRBV12-4 to TRBJ2-7; D may correspond to TRBD1 or TRBD2 (5 bases each). V was shortened by 2 bases and J by 5 bases, with 13 bases between the two germline ends. The CDR3 runs to 14 residues. In DNA form, the CDR3 reads TGTGCCAGCAGTTTATGGGGGAGTGAGAACGAGCAGTACTTC. Translation: CASSLWGSENEQYF.

This clonotype came up many times. Germline is not matched at one junction end, which may reflect a read error. V and J are TRBV20-1 and TRBJ2-3; TRBD2 agrees at 8 bases. Per germline, CDR1 DFQATT and CDR2 SNEGSKA (reference sequence). The CDR3 spans 12 residues. DNA for the CDR3: TGCAGTACTAGCGGACCCAACTTGTCGCAGTATTTT. This codes for CSTSGPNLSQYF.

This clonotype was seen at least ten times. The chain has TRBV20-1 and TRBJ1-2; TRBD1 agrees at 7 bases. The V and J ends lost 5 bases and 2 bases, in that order; junction bases with no gene match: 5. CDR1 DFQATT and CDR2 SNEGSKA come from the germline V gene (reference sequence). The CDR3 has 13 residues. Here the CDR3 DNA reads TGCAGTGCTTCTATACAGGGGAACTATGGCTACACCTTC. It encodes CSASIQGNYGYTF.

The chain uses TRBV18 and TRBJ2-5, with a possible D match to TRBD2 (6 bases). Germline lookup yields CDR1 KGHSH and CDR2 LQKENI. The CDR3 loop spans 14 amino acids. V was cut by 5 bases and J by 3 bases, with 13 bases left in between. The CDR3 nucleotides are TGTGCCAGCTCATCCAGCGGGTTAAAAGAGACCCAGTACTTC. It codes for CASSSSGLKETQYF.

The chain carries TRBV7-3 and TRBJ2-6; D might be TRBD2 (6 bases). V lost 3 bases, J lost 0 bases, and 15 bases lay in between. The CDR3 is made up of 18 amino acids. Germline loops: CDR1 SGHTA, CDR2 FQGTGA. This CDR3 reads CASSLEGKQSSGANVLTF. The CDR3 nucleotides are TGTGCCAGCAGCTTGGAGGGCAAGCAGAGCTCTGGGGCCAACGTCCTGACTTTC.

This clonotype occurred a few times. The CDR3 DNA is TGCGCCAGCAGCCAAGATGACGATGAGCAGTTCTTC. Translated: CASSQDDDEQFF. The chain couples TRBV4-1 to TRBJ2-1; D is uncertain. Germline CDR1 is MGHRA and CDR2 is YSYEKL. V lost 0 bases and J lost 8, with 5 bases in between. The CDR3 is made up of 12 amino acids.

The table lists this clonotype with many counts. This rearrangement joins TRBV6-1 to TRBJ2-1; 10 nucleotides line up with TRBD2. The CDR3 covers 14 residues. After removal of 6 bases from V and 5 bases from J, the junction contained 4 bases not matched to a gene. Germline loops: CDR1 MNHNS, CDR2 SASEGT. As DNA, the CDR3 is TGTGCCAGCAGAGGGACTAGCGTTAACAATGAGCAGTTCTTC. Its translation is CASRGTSVNNEQFF.

There are a few counts of this clonotype. The CDR3 nucleotides read TGCAGTGCTAGAGATGCAGTAGGGGGTAACTATGGCTACACCTTC. Amino acids: CSARDAVGGNYGYTF. The V gene is TRBV20-1, the J gene TRBJ1-2; the D gene is possibly TRBD1 (6 bases). The V gene's germline CDR1 is DFQATT and CDR2 SNEGSKA (reference sequence). CDR3 length: 15 amino acids. V was trimmed by 0 bases and J by 1 base, leaving 12 bases between them.

For the CDR3, the DNA is TGTGCCAGCGCTACAGATACGCAGTATTTT. Residues: CASATDTQYF. The chain uses TRBV7-9 and TRBJ2-3; D gene ambiguous. CDR1 is SEHNR, CDR2 FQNEAQ, per germline (reference sequence). The V gene lost 8 bases and the J gene lost 3 bases, with 3 bases spanning the gap. The CDR3 runs 10 residues.